The clone carrying this TCR beta chain was seen many times. Its target is unknown. The entry originates in a study of breast tumors, draining lymph nodes, adjacent tissues. TCRdb used MiXCR to reprocess the multiplex PCR reads, holding one entry per CDR3 protein. The sample shows around 130,000 distinct CDR3 sequences, roughly 21% of them seen only once. Study-level findings and limits: Tumor TCR diversity was below lymph nodes but above nontumor tissue.

The lymph nodes were axillary draining lymph nodes from breast cancer patients. This clonotype was obtained from a female donor with breast cancer. Some clones in this sample may be carry-over from other donors' samples. The sample comprised axillary lymph node tissue.

CDR3 DNA: TGTGCCAGCAGCCAAGGATACGGGAGGGCCGCAACCGGGGAGCTGTTTTTT. It encodes CASSQGYGRAATGELFF. The V call is TRBV3-1, the J call TRBJ2-2, with 8 positions matching TRBD2. CDR1 is LGHDT and CDR2 is YNNKEL in the germline V gene (reference sequence). The V segment lost 1 base and the J segment 5 bases; nucleotides outside the gene matches: 9. The CDR3 is 17 residues long.